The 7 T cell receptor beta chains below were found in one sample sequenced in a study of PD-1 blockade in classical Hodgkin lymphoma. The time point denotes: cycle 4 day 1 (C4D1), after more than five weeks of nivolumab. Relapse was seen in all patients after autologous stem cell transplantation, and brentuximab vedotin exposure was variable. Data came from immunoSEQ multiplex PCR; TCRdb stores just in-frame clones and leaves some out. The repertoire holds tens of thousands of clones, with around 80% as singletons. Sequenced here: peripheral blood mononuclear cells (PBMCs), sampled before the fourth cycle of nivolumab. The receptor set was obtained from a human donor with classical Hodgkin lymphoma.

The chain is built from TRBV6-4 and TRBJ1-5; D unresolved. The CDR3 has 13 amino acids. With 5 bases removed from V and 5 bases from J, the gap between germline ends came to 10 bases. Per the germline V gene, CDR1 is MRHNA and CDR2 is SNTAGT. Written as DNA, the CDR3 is TGTGCCAGCAGTCGGGAGCAGGATCAGCCCCAGCATTTT. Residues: CASSREQDQPQHF.

The DNA for the CDR3 is TGTGCTAGTGGCCCGACTAAGGGCCATGAGCAGTTCTTC. This gives the protein CASGPTKGHEQFF. V and J are TRBV12-5 and TRBJ2-1, with a possible D match to TRBD2 (5 bases). CDR3 length: 13 residues. The ends were cut back, 6 bases at V and 8 bases at J, with 14 bases in the middle. CDR1 is LGHNT, CDR2 FRNRAP, per germline.

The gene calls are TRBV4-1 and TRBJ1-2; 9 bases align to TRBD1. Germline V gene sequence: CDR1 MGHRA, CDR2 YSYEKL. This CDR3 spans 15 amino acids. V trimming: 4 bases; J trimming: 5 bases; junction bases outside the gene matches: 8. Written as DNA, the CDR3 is TGCGCCAGCAGCCGGGAACAGGGGGCAGGGTATGGCTACACCTTC. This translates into CASSREQGAGYGYTF.

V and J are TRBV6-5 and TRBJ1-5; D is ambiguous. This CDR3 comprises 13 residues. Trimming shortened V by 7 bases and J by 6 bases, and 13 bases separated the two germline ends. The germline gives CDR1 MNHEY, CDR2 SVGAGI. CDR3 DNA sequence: TGTGCCAGCACCCTTAGTCCATCTCAGCCCCAGCATTTT. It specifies CASTLSPSQPQHF.

CDR3 in amino acids: CAGQNDRAGYEQYF. In DNA form, the CDR3 reads TGTGCCGGACAAAACGACAGGGCAGGGTACGAGCAGTACTTC. The chain carries TRBV7-9 and TRBJ2-7; TRBD1 aligns across 7 bases. V lost 11 bases to trimming and J lost 4 bases; unmatched junction nucleotides: 14. Germline CDR1 is SEHNR and CDR2 is FQNEAQ (reference sequence). The CDR3 is 14 amino acids.

The CDR3 sequence is CAISQDSLSGNTIYF. The CDR3 DNA is TGTGCCATCAGTCAGGACAGTCTGTCCGGAAACACCATATATTTT. V usage is TRBV10-3 and J usage is TRBJ1-3; D might be TRBD1 (6 bases). In germline, CDR1 is ENHRY, CDR2 SYGVKD. The V end was cut by 5 bases, the J end by 4 bases, with 15 bases between. The length of the CDR3 is 15 residues.

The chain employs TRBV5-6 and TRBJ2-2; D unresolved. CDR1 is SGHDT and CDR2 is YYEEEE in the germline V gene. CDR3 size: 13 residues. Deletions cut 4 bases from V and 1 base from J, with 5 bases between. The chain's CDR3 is CASSDWNTGELFF. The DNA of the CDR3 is TGTGCCAGCAGCGATTGGAACACCGGGGAGCTGTTTTTT.